This passage covers 23 T cell receptor beta chains from one sample sequenced in a study of T cell clones after liver transplantation. The assay was immunoSEQ multiplex PCR, and TCRdb's table has in-frame clones only and misses some. The table records 50,000 to 60,000 clones, roughly three quarters of them present only once. The sample in question was CD4+ T cells from blood, obtained at the 22-month timepoint. These receptors were collected from a human patient who received a liver transplant. Certain T cells may be donor cells from the graft.

The chain carries TRBV11-3 and TRBJ2-3; a weak D match, TRBD2 (7 bases). V gave up 1 base and J gave up 3 bases, with 11 bases separating them. Germline loops: CDR1 SGHNT, CDR2 YENEEA. CDR3 size: 15 residues. The DNA for the CDR3 is TGTGCCAGCAGCTTAGTGGGGGGGCCGACAGATACGCAGTATTTT. This sequence encodes CASSLVGGPTDTQYF.

This clone was seen only a few times. V gene TRBV6-1 combines with J gene TRBJ1-1, with D unresolved. CDR3 size: 13 residues. CDR1 is MNHNS, CDR2 SASEGT, per germline. Between the trimmed V and J ends, which lost 4 bases and 1 base, there was a span of 7 bases. CDR3 in DNA: TGTGCCAGCAGTGGGCAGGAGAACACTGAAGCTTTCTTT. Translated, it gives CASSGQENTEAFF.

This clone was picked up a small number of times. V gene TRBV5-1 combines with J gene TRBJ2-2; D perhaps matches TRBD2 (7 bases). This CDR3 region has 15 residues. The germline CDR1 and CDR2 sequences are SGHRS and YFSETQ. Trimming stripped 6 bases from V and 2 bases from J, with 14 bases between. CDR3 residues: CASKVGGGNTGELFF. In DNA form, the CDR3 reads TGCGCCAGCAAAGTCGGCGGGGGCAACACCGGGGAGCTGTTTTTT.

This clone was recorded once. The chain employs TRBV5-5 and TRBJ1-2; 7 nucleotides match TRBD1. The germline CDR1 and CDR2 sequences are SGHKS and YYEKEE (reference sequence). The ends lost 2 bases at V and 7 bases at J; junction bases unmatched: 17. This CDR3 is 17 amino acids long. CDR3: CASSFQSTGRDSAGYTF. The CDR3 DNA is TGTGCCAGCAGCTTCCAATCGACAGGGAGGGACAGTGCTGGCTACACCTTC.

The J gene is TRBJ1-3, the V gene TRBV4-2; 8 nucleotides line up with TRBD1. V shed 0 bases, J shed 6 bases, and the junction held 4 bases outside the gene matches. The CDR3 has 15 residues. Germline V gene sequence: CDR1 LGHNA, CDR2 YNFKEQ. CDR3 bases: TGTGCCAGCAGCCAAGATGCCAGGGGGCTAAACACCATATATTTT. It specifies CASSQDARGLNTIYF.

The chain combines TRBV28 with TRBJ2-1; unclear D gene. V lost 2 bases to trimming and J lost 7 bases, with 12 bases between them. There are 14 residues in the CDR3. Germline CDR1 is MDHEN and CDR2 is SYDVKM. The CDR3 spells CASSLIQRTNEQFF. CDR3 nucleotide sequence: TGTGCCAGCAGTTTAATACAGCGTACAAATGAGCAGTTCTTC.

V is TRBV7-8 and J is TRBJ1-1, with D hard to call. The CDR3 is 13 amino acids. The germline V gene has CDR1 SGHVS and CDR2 FQNEAQ. The V and J ends lost 3 bases and 1 base respectively, with 6 bases between them. CDR3 coding DNA: TGTGCCAGCAGCTTCTCAGAGAACACTGAAGCTTTCTTT. This sequence encodes CASSFSENTEAFF.

The chain employs TRBV2 and TRBJ2-3; D not certain. This CDR3 is built from 14 residues. Germline CDR1 is SNHLY and CDR2 is FYNNEI. V dropped 6 bases and J dropped 3 bases, with 13 bases sitting between them. The CDR3 region has the DNA TGTGCCAGCAGCCAGCAAGGGTTGACAGATACGCAGTATTTT. Amino acids: CASSQQGLTDTQYF.

The gene calls are TRBV6-6 and TRBJ1-5, with a possible D match to TRBD1 (6 bases). V was pared by 6 bases and J by 4 bases, with 16 bases between. This CDR3 has 15 amino acids. Germline V gene data show CDR1 as MNHNY and CDR2 as SVGAGI (reference sequence). Written as DNA, the CDR3 is TGTGCCAGCAGGGGAAGCCAAGGGGGGAATCAGCCCCAGCATTTT. Translated, it gives CASRGSQGGNQPQHF.

Many counts were recorded for this clone. The rearrangement uses TRBV6-5 and TRBJ1-4, with a tentative D call TRBD1 (5 bases). Trimming removed 0 bases at V and 11 bases at J, with 10 bases between. Germline CDR1 is MNHEY and CDR2 is SVGAGI. This CDR3 has 13 residues. CDR3: CASSYSGVGKLFF. CDR3 nucleotides: TGTGCCAGCAGTTACTCGGGGGTAGGGAAACTGTTTTTT.

The rearrangement joins TRBV2 to TRBJ2-5, with D possibly being TRBD1 (6 bases). Germline loops: CDR1 SNHLY, CDR2 FYNNEI. CDR3 length: 14 amino acids. V was pared by 8 bases and J by 3 bases, with 16 bases between. CDR3: CASGMGQGEETQYF. As DNA, the CDR3 is TGTGCCAGCGGAATGGGACAAGGAGAAGAGACCCAGTACTTC.

V is TRBV15 and J is TRBJ2-1; D is unclear. The CDR3 totals 14 residues. Germline assignment: CDR1 LNHNV and CDR2 YYDKDF (reference sequence). V lost 0 bases and J lost 3, with 6 bases in between. In DNA, the CDR3 is TGTGCCACCAGCAGAGAACGGTTCTACAATGAGCAGTTCTTC. Translation gives CATSRERFYNEQFF.

The chain employs TRBV7-6 and TRBJ2-1, with D maybe TRBD1 (5 bases). Germline V gene data show CDR1 as SGHVS and CDR2 as FNYEAQ. V dropped 5 bases and J dropped 0 bases, with 14 bases sitting between them. The CDR3 totals 16 residues. The CDR3: CASSPQGLSSYNEQFF. The CDR3 DNA follows: TGTGCCAGCAGCCCCCAGGGCCTGAGCTCCTACAATGAGCAGTTCTTC. Based on the CDR3 plus reference TRBV7-6 and TRBJ2-1, the full variable domain is GAGVSQSPRYKVTKRGQDVALRCDPISGHVSLYWYRQALGQGPEFLTYFNYEAQQDKSGLPNDRFSAERPEGSISTLTIQRTEQRDSAMYRCASSPQGLSSYNEQFFGPGTRLTVL.

CDR3 sequence (DNA): TGTGCCAGCAGTCCTCGGGGGTCGGGGGCCAACGTCCTGACTTTC. Its protein product is CASSPRGSGANVLTF. This chain uses TRBV27 with TRBJ2-6, with D perhaps TRBD2 (6 bases). V was cut by 5 bases and J by 4 bases, with 12 bases left in between. The germline V gene has CDR1 MNHEY and CDR2 SMNVEV (reference sequence). This CDR3 has 15 amino acids.

With respect to this clone: Its ends do not fully match the called genes, so a read error is possible. The rearrangement joins TRBV4-1 to TRBJ1-4; TRBD1 is a possible D gene (5 bases). The CDR3 has 15 residues. The V gene's germline CDR1 is MGHRA and CDR2 YSYEKL. CDR3 sequence: CASTQARSGGEKLFF. The CDR3, as DNA: TGCGCCAGCACCCAAGCTAGGAGTGGGGGTGAAAAACTGTTTTTT.

The rearrangement links TRBV6-6 to TRBJ2-7; 8 nucleotides agree with TRBD1. Germline V lookup: CDR1 MNHNY, CDR2 SVGAGI (reference sequence). The ends lost 6 bases at V and 7 bases at J; junction bases unmatched: 5. This CDR3 comprises 12 residues. The CDR3 sequence: CASRPGGGEQYF. DNA of the CDR3: TGTGCCAGCAGACCAGGGGGCGGTGAGCAGTACTTC.

This clone is deemed medium-sized. The chain links TRBV7-2 to TRBJ1-5; a weak D match, TRBD1 (6 bases). Germline V gene sequence: CDR1 SGHTA, CDR2 FQGNSA. The CDR3 is 15 amino acids. V lost 1 base, J lost 5 bases, and 12 bases lay in between. The CDR3 DNA is TGTGCCAGCAGCTTAGGGGGGGCTAACCATCAGCCCCAGCATTTT. Protein sequence: CASSLGGANHQPQHF.

The chain couples TRBV27 to TRBJ2-3, with 8 nucleotides matching TRBD2. Germline V gene lookup returns CDR1 MNHEY and CDR2 SMNVEV (reference sequence). The length of the CDR3 is 14 residues. V lost 5 bases to trimming and J lost 5 bases; unmatched junction nucleotides: 6. CDR3 in DNA: TGTGCCAGCAGTGTGGGACTAGTCGAAGATACGCAGTATTTT. It codes for CASSVGLVEDTQYF.

V is TRBV5-6 and J is TRBJ1-1; D is unclear. Trimming shortened V by 5 bases and J by 7 bases, and 9 bases separated the two germline ends. There are 11 residues in the CDR3. CDR1 SGHDT and CDR2 YYEEEE come from the germline V gene. The CDR3 nucleotides read TGTGCCAGCAGTTGGAGCGGTGAAGCTTTCTTT. The encoded protein is CASSWSGEAFF.

This clone was observed a handful of times. This rearrangement joins TRBV19 to TRBJ1-2; TRBD1 aligns across 9 bases. The CDR3 loop spans 13 amino acids. Germline CDR1 and CDR2: LNHDA and SQIVND (reference sequence). The V gene end was trimmed by 5 bases and the J gene end by 7 bases; junction bases not matched to a gene: 5. DNA of the CDR3: TGTGCCAGTAGTCTCCGGGACAGGGCTGGCTACACCTTC. Its translation: CASSLRDRAGYTF.

This clone was observed a single time. This rearrangement joins TRBV5-1 to TRBJ1-4; D gene unclear. Per the germline V gene, CDR1 is SGHRS and CDR2 is YFSETQ. Trimming took off 4 bases at V and 7 bases at J, with 17 bases between the two ends. The CDR3 sequence is 15 residues long. CDR3 nucleotides: TGCGCCAGCAGCCGATCGACGGAAGGAGGTGAAAAACTGTTTTTT. Protein: CASSRSTEGGEKLFF. Drawing the rest from reference TRBV5-1 and TRBJ1-4, the complete variable domain is KAGVTQTPRYLIKTRGQQVTLSCSPISGHRSVSWYQQTPGQGLQFLFEYFSETQRNKGNFPGRFSGRQFSNSRSEMNVSTLELGDSALYLCASSRSTEGGEKLFFGSGTQLSVL.

The sample holds one count of this clone. The chain carries TRBV27 and TRBJ2-3; D gene ambiguous. Germline CDR1 reads MNHEY; CDR2 reads SMNVEV (reference sequence). V dropped 0 bases and J dropped 1 base, with 5 bases sitting between them. This CDR3 is 14 amino acids long. The CDR3 nucleotides read TGTGCCAGCAGTTTATCCGGTGGCACAGATACGCAGTATTTT. Residues: CASSLSGGTDTQYF.

This clone has just one count. V gene TRBV5-5 combines with J gene TRBJ2-5; possible D gene TRBD1, 5 bases. CDR1 and CDR2 (germline): SGHKS, YYEKEE (reference sequence). The CDR3 has 15 amino acids. Trimming left V 0 bases short and J 4 bases short, with 13 bases between. CDR3 coding DNA: TGTGCCAGCAGCTTGGATAGCAGGGCTCTAGAGACCCAGTACTTC. Translated: CASSLDSRALETQYF.